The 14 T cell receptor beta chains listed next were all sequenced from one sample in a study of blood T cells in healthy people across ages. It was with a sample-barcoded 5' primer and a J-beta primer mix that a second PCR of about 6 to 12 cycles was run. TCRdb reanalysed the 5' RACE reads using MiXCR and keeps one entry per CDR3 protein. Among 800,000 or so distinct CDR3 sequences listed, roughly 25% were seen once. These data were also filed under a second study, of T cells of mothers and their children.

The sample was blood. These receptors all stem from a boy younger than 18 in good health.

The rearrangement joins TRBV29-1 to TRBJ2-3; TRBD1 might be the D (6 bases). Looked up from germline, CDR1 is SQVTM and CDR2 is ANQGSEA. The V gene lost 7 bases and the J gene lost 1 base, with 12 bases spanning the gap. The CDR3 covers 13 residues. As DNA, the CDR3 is TGCAGCGCTGGGTCAGGGGGCACAGATACGCAGTATTTT. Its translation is CSAGSGGTDTQYF.

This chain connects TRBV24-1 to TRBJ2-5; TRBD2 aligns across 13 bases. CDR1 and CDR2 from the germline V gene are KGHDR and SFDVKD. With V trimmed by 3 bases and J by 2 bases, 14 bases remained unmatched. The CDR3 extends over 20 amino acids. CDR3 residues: CATSDPRGLAGVSRQETQYF. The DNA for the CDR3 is TGTGCCACCAGTGATCCCCGAGGACTAGCGGGAGTCTCTCGGCAAGAGACCCAGTACTTC.

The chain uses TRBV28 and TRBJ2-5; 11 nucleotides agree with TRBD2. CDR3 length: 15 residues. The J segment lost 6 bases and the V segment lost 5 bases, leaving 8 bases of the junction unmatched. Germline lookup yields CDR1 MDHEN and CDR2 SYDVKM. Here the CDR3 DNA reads TGTGCCAGCAGTGGGGGGCTAGCGGGAGGAAAGACCCAGTACTTC. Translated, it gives CASSGGLAGGKTQYF.

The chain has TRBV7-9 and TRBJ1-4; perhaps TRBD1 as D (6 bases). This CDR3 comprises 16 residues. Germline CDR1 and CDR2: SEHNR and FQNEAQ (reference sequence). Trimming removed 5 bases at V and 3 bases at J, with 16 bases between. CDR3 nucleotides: TGTGCCAGCAGCCTTGCTTGTGAGGGGGCTAATGAAAAACTGTTTTTT. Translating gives CASSLACEGANEKLFF.

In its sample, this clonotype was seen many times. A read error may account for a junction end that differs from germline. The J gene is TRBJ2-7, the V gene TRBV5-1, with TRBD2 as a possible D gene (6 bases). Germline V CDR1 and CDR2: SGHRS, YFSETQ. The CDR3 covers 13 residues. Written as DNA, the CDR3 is TGTGCCAGCAGCTTCGGGAGCTCCTACGAGCAGTACTTC. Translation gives CASSFGSSYEQYF.

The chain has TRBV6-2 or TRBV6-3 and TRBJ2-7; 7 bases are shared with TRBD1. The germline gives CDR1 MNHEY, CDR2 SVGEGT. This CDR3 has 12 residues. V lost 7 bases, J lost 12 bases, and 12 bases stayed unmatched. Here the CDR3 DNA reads TGTGCCAGCACCGAGGACAGGCGAGTGCCGTACTTC. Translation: CASTEDRRVPYF.

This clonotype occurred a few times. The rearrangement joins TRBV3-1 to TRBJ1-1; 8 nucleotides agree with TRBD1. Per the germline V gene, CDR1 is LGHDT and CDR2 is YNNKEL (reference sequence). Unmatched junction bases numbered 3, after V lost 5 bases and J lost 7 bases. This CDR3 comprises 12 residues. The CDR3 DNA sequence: TGTGCCAGCAGCAGACAGGGGTTTGAAGCTTTCTTT. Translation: CASSRQGFEAFF.

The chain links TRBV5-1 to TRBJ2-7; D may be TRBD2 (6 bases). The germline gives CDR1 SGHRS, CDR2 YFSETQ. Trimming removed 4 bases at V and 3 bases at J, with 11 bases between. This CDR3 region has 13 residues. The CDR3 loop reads CASSGGMVYEQYF. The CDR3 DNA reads TGCGCCAGCAGCGGCGGGATGGTCTACGAGCAGTACTTC. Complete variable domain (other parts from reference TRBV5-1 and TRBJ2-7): KAGVTQTPRYLIKTRGQQVTLSCSPISGHRSVSWYQQTPGQGLQFLFEYFSETQRNKGNFPGRFSGRQFSNSRSEMNVSTLELGDSALYLCASSGGMVYEQYFGPGTRLTVT.

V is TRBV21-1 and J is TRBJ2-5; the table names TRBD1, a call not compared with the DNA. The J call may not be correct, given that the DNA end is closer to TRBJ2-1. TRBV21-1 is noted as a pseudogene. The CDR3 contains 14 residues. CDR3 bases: TGTGCCAGCAGCAATGGGGGTCGGGGTCCCCAGCAGTTCTTC. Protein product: CASSNGGRGPQQFF.

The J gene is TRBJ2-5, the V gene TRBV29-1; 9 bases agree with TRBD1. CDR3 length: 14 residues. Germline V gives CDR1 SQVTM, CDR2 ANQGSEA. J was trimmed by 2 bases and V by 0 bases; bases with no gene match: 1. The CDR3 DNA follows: TGCAGCGTTGAAGAGACAGGGGGGCAAGAGACCCAGTACTTC. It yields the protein CSVEETGGQETQYF. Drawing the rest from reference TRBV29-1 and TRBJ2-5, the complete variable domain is SAVISQKPSRDICQRGTSLTIQCQVDSQVTMMFWYRQQPGQSLTLIATANQGSEATYESGFVIDKFPISRPNLTFSTLTVSNMSPEDSSIYLCSVEETGGQETQYFGPGTRLLVL.

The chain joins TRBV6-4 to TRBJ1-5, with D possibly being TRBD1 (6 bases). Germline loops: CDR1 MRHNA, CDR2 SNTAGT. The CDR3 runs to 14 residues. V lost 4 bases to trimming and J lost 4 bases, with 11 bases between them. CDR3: CASSGQGRNQPQHF. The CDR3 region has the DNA TGTGCCAGCAGTGGGCAGGGGAGGAATCAGCCCCAGCATTTT.

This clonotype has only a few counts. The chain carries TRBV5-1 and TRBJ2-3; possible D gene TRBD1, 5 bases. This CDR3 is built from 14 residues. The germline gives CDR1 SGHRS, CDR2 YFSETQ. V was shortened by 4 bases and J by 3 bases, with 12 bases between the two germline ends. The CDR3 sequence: CASSRVQETDTQYF. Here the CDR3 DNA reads TGCGCCAGCAGCCGGGTACAGGAGACAGATACGCAGTATTTT.

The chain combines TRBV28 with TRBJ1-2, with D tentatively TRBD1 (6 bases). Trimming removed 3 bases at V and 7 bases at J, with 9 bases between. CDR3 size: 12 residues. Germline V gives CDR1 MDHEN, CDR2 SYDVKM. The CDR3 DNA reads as TGTGCCAGCAGTTTGACAGGCCCTGGCTACACCTTC. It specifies CASSLTGPGYTF.

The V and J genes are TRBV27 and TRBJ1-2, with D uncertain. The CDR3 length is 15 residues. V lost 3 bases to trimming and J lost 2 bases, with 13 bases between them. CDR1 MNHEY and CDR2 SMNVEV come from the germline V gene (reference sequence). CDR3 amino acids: CASSFQYPINYGYTF. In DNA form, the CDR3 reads TGTGCCAGCAGTTTCCAATATCCTATAAACTATGGCTACACCTTC.